The clone carrying this T cell receptor beta chain was detected many times. Amplified TCR beta CDR3 regions derived from RNA transcripts. First-round RT-PCR of the TCR CDR3 relied on the HTBI primer set. TCRdb reprocessed the multiplex PCR reads via MiXCR and lists one record per CDR3 protein. This table has some 720,000 distinct CDR3 sequences, around 15% appearing once. The sample comes from a study of T cells in Graves' hyperthyroidism and ophthalmopathy. Trimming took off 6 bases at V and 7 bases at J, with 19 bases between the two ends. CDR1 MDHEN and CDR2 SYDVKM come from the germline V gene. The CDR3 totals 14 residues.

The sequenced sample consisted of blood. This sequence was found in a man aged 18 to 30 with Graves' hyperthyroidism. This sequence joins TRBV28 and TRBJ2-7; D uncertain. This CDR3 reads CASSNRAWIIEQYF. The DNA for the CDR3 is TGTGCCAGCAGCAATCGGGCCTGGATTATTGAGCAGTACTTC. Filled out from reference TRBV28 and TRBJ2-7, the complete variable domain reads DVKVTQSSRYLVKRTGEKVFLECVQDMDHENMFWYRQDPGLGLRLIYFSYDVKMKEKGDIPEGYSVSREKKERFSLILESASTNQTSMYLCASSNRAWIIEQYFGPGTRLTVT.